Sequencing of this T cell receptor (beta chain) was carried out in a study of cytomegalovirus exposure and HLA in healthy donors. Profiling relied on immunoSEQ multiplex PCR, and the TCRdb table lists in-frame clones only, not all of them. The sample contains 100,000 to 150,000 clones, 85% to 90% of which appear only once. The sequence was collected from a woman aged 25 to 45 in good health and CMV-seronegative. Sequencing was performed on PBMCs.

CDR3 DNA sequence: TGTGCCAGCAGCTTAGGCAGGTTTGGAGATACGCAGTATTTT. This encodes CASSLGRFGDTQYF. The rearrangement uses TRBV7-3 and TRBJ2-3; D gene unclear. The length of the CDR3 is 14 residues. The V and J ends lost 2 bases and 5 bases respectively, with 11 bases between them. CDR1 SGHTA and CDR2 FQGTGA come from the germline V gene.